One sample yielded the 20 T cell receptor delta chains listed below, sequenced in a study of gamma-delta chains in newborns, infants, children. TCRdb processed the reads again with the CATT caller. Here the sample spans roughly 960 delta-chain clones, approximately 1.3% being singletons. The sequencing input was blood. The receptors here all came from a child in good health.

This clone was detected only a few times. This probably arose from a read error, given a far larger clone one base away. This rearrangement joins TRDV2 to TRDJ1, with 8 bases identical to TRDD3. CDR1 is GEAIGNYY, CDR2 EKD, per germline. This CDR3 spans 15 amino acids. CDR3 amino acids: CACDTMGDGGDRLIF. CDR3 DNA sequence: TGTGCCTGTGACACAATGGGGGATGGCGGCGATAGACTCATCTTT.

As for this clone: This DNA's translation differs at residue 10 from TCRdb's protein, which comes from a much larger clone; a read error is likely, and the protein shown is translated from the DNA. CDR3 nucleotide sequence: TGTGCCTGTGACACCGTTCTGAAAGGCCCCTGGGACACCCGACAGATGTTTTTC. Protein: CACDTVLKGPWDTRQMFF. The rearrangement links TRDV2 to TRDJ3; D gene unclear. V dropped 0 bases and J dropped 2 bases, with 13 bases sitting between them. The CDR3 spans 18 residues. CDR1 GEAIGNYY and CDR2 EKD come from the germline V gene.

This clone was counted only a few times. Since a far larger clone is one base different, this is likely a read error. The sample contains more than one DNA sequence encoding this CDR3. The chain recombines TRDV2 with TRDJ1; no reliable D call. In germline, CDR1 is GEAIGNYY, CDR2 EKD. CDR3 length equals 15 residues. The germline V and J ends were trimmed by 1 base and 4 bases, with 15 bases remaining between them. Here the CDR3 reads CACDTLLELDDKLIF. CDR3 bases: TGTGCCTGTGACACGTTGTTAGAGCTCGACGATAAACTCATCTTT.

On this clone itself: It differs at one base from a far larger clone, so likely a read error. Other DNA sequences from this sample encode an identical CDR3 as well. J is TRDJ1 and V is TRDV2; 12 nucleotides line up with TRDD3. This CDR3 region has 16 residues. CDR1 and CDR2 from the germline V gene are GEAIGNYY and EKD. CDR3: CACDALGDTGPDKLIF. The CDR3 DNA is TGTGCCTGTGACGCTCTGGGGGATACGGGGCCCGATAAACTCATCTTC.

V is TRDV2 and J is TRDJ1; 8 bases map to TRDD3. This CDR3 comprises 18 residues. CDR1 is GEAIGNYY and CDR2 is EKD in the germline V gene. The J segment lost 3 bases and the V segment lost 5 bases, leaving 19 bases of the junction unmatched. CDR3 region: CACADVISWGTGPDKLIF. CDR3 sequence (DNA): TGTGCCTGTGCCGACGTTATCTCCTGGGGGACCGGCCCCGATAAACTCATCTTT.

This clone was counted between two and nine times. A much larger clone differs by one base, so this may be a read error. This CDR3 is also generated by other DNA sequences in the sample. CDR3 nucleotides: TGTGCCTGTGACTCCTTACTGGGGGACCCGCTCACCGATAAACTCATCTTT. Translated: CACDSLLGDPLTDKLIF. The chain has TRDV2 and TRDJ1; 9 bases line up with TRDD3. CDR1 is GEAIGNYY, CDR2 EKD, per germline. This CDR3 is 17 amino acids long. V trimming: 3 bases; J trimming: 1 base; junction bases outside the gene matches: 11.

This clone was seen a few times. TCRdb's listed protein matches a much larger clone and diverges from this DNA's translation at residue 11, likely through a read error; the protein shown comes from the DNA. The chain combines TRDV2 with TRDJ1; 13 bases map to TRDD3. The ends lost 3 bases at V and 1 base at J; junction bases unmatched: 7. CDR1 is GEAIGNYY, CDR2 EKD, per germline. This CDR3 is built from 17 residues. CDR3 sequence: CACDYVLGDTGTDKLIF. The DNA of the CDR3 is TGTGCCTGTGACTATGTACTGGGGGATACGGGCACCGATAAACTCATCTTT.

This clone was detected only a few times. The protein recorded in TCRdb matches a much larger clone and deviates from this DNA's translation at residue 12, suggesting a read error; the protein here is obtained by translating the DNA. This chain joins TRDV2 and TRDJ3; tentative D call: TRDD3 (6 bases). The germline V gene has CDR1 GEAIGNYY and CDR2 EKD. The CDR3 contains 18 residues. CDR3 sequence: CACDTWGPSSWNTRQMFF. The CDR3 coding sequence is TGTGCCTGTGACACCTGGGGGCCTAGCTCCTGGAACACCCGACAGATGTTTTTC.

As concerns this clone: Given a far larger clone just one base away, this is likely a sequencing read error. The genes are TRDV2 and TRDJ1, with D tentatively TRDD3 (6 bases). The germline V gene encodes CDR1 GEAIGNYY and CDR2 EKD. Trimming left V 4 bases short and J 1 base short, with 18 bases between. The CDR3 has 16 residues. The CDR3 reads CACDPPGGESTDKLIF. The DNA of the CDR3 is TGTGCCTGTGATCCCCCGGGGGGAGAAAGCACCGATAAACTCATCTTT.

Points on this clone: One base away lies a much larger clone, so this may be a sequencing read error. The chain has TRDV2 and TRDJ2; 12 nucleotides line up with TRDD3. V gave up 5 bases and J gave up 8 bases; unmatched junction bases: 20. CDR3 length equals 19 residues. The germline CDR1 and CDR2 sequences are GEAIGNYY and EKD. The CDR3 spells CACGSVLDPLGDTTAQLFF. The CDR3 region has the DNA TGTGCCTGTGGCTCCGTCCTAGACCCCCTGGGGGATACGACGGCACAACTCTTCTTT.

This clone was seen a few times. This rearrangement joins TRDV2 to TRDJ1; TRDD3 aligns across 12 bases. J lost 7 bases, V lost 0 bases, and 14 bases had no gene match. CDR3 length equals 18 residues. CDR1 and CDR2 from the germline V gene are GEAIGNYY and EKD. The CDR3 spells CACDTLQLGDTAGGKLIF. In DNA, the CDR3 is TGTGCCTGTGACACCCTGCAACTGGGGGATACCGCGGGGGGTAAACTCATCTTT.

This clone was seen more than once but under ten times. This likely stems from a read error, as it lies one base from a far larger clone. The chain combines TRDV2 with TRDJ1; 9 bases agree with TRDD3. The J gene is absent in TCRdb and was assigned here via DNA matching to germline. Per the germline V gene, CDR1 is GEAIGNYY and CDR2 is EKD. The CDR3 consists of 17 residues. V shed 5 bases, J shed 9 bases, and the junction held 21 bases outside the gene matches. The CDR3: CACGGLYWGSPRGELIF. DNA of the CDR3: TGTGCCTGTGGCGGGCTATACTGGGGGAGCCCCCGGGGGGAACTCATCTTT.

This clone was seen only a few times. This may be a read error: a much more frequent sequence differs by one nucleotide. The rearrangement links TRDV2 to TRDJ1; D perhaps matches TRDD3 (6 bases). The CDR3 loop spans 15 amino acids. Germline assignment: CDR1 GEAIGNYY and CDR2 EKD. The V end lost 2 bases, the J end lost 4 bases, and 16 bases lay between the germline ends. The CDR3 sequence is CACDIVGGLSDKLIF. CDR3 nucleotides: TGTGCCTGTGACATCGTTGGGGGGCTTAGCGATAAACTCATCTTT.

This clone was recorded a few times. A far more abundant clone sits one base away, making this likely a read error. CDR3 sequence (DNA): TGTGCCTGTGACAACCTCTGGGATCGAGACACCGATAAATTCATCTTT. It specifies CACDNLWDRDTDKFIF. The chain carries TRDV2 and TRDJ1; D perhaps matches TRDD3 (5 bases). The CDR3 totals 16 residues. Per germline, CDR1 GEAIGNYY and CDR2 EKD.

Concerning this clone itself: Since a far larger clone is one base different, this is likely a read error. The sample contains more than one DNA sequence encoding this CDR3. The rearrangement links TRDV2 to TRDJ3, with 8 bases that match TRDD3. The CDR3 runs 18 residues. Germline assignment: CDR1 GEAIGNYY and CDR2 EKD. Trimming at V came to 3 bases and at J to 0 bases, leaving 6 bases not matched to a gene. CDR3: CACDVLGDTSWDTRQMFF. As DNA, the CDR3 is TGTGCCTGTGACGTCCTAGGGGATACCTCCTGGGACACCCGACAGATGTTTTTC.

With regard to this clone: A read error is the likely source, as a far larger clone sits one nucleotide away. Within the sample, other DNA sequences also encode this same CDR3. This chain connects TRDV2 to TRDJ1; 8 positions match TRDD3. This CDR3 is 17 amino acids long. V was clipped by 0 bases and J by 0 bases; unmatched bases: 8. Germline CDR1 GEAIGNYY, CDR2 EKD. The CDR3 sequence: CACDTVRGIGYTDKLIF. DNA for the CDR3: TGTGCCTGTGACACCGTTAGGGGGATAGGGTACACCGATAAACTCATCTTT.

There are a few counts of this clone. The protein held in TCRdb is that of a much larger clone and does not match this DNA's translation at residue 4, likely because of a read error; the protein shown is translated from the DNA. The chain recombines TRDV2 with TRDJ3; 9 bases map to TRDD3. This CDR3 has 17 residues. Trimming cost V 5 bases and J 5 bases; bases outside gene matches: 9. The germline V gene encodes CDR1 GEAIGNYY and CDR2 EKD. The CDR3 loop is CACAPVLGDRDTRQMFF. The CDR3 bases are TGTGCCTGTGCCCCCGTACTGGGGGACCGGGACACCCGACAGATGTTTTTC.

About this clone itself: This DNA translates differently at residue 13 from the TCRdb protein, which is that of a much larger clone; a read error is likely, and the protein shown is the DNA's own translation. The rearrangement links TRDV2 to TRDJ1; 7 bases are a match to TRDD3. This CDR3 has 17 amino acids. Per the germline V gene, CDR1 is GEAIGNYY and CDR2 is EKD. CDR3 DNA: TGTGCCTGTGACTCAGTACTGGGGATGGGGTACACCGGTAAACTCATCTTT. It specifies CACDSVLGMGYTGKLIF.

This clone was picked up a small number of times. A read error is likely here: a far larger clone is one base away. The same CDR3 can be traced to other DNA sequences in this sample. This chain uses TRDV2 with TRDJ1, with D unclear. Germline V gene lookup returns CDR1 GEAIGNYY and CDR2 EKD. Deletions cut 1 base from V and 5 bases from J, with 13 bases between. The CDR3 has 14 residues. In DNA form, the CDR3 reads TGTGCCTGTGACACACTACGTACGATGGATAAACTCATCTTT. Protein product: CACDTLRTMDKLIF.

A few counts support this clone. The likely explanation is a read error, given a far larger clone one base away. CDR3 in amino acids: CACDSVLDPLGDATAQLFF. CDR3 nucleotides: TGTGCCTGTGACTCCGTCCTAGACCCCCTGGGGGATGCGACGGCACAACTCTTCTTT. This sequence joins TRDV2 and TRDJ2; 9 bases line up with TRDD3. CDR3 length: 19 amino acids. The ends lost 3 bases at V and 8 bases at J; junction bases unmatched: 21. Germline CDR1 GEAIGNYY, CDR2 EKD.